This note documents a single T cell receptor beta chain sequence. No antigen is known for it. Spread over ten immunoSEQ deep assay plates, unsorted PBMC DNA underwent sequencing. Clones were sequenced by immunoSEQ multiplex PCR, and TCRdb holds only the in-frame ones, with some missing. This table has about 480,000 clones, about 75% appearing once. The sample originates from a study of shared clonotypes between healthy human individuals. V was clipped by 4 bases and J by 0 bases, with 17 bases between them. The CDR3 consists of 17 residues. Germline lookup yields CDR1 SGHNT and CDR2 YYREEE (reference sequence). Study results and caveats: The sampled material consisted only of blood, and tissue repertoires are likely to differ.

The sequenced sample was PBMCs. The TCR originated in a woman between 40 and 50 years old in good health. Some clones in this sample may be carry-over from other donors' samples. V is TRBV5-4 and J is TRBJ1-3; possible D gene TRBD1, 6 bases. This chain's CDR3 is CASSQTGTSSSGNTIYF. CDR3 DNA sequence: TGTGCCAGCAGCCAAACCGGGACATCTAGCTCTGGAAACACCATATATTTT.